This is a list of T cell receptor beta chains from one sample in a study of cytomegalovirus exposure and HLA in healthy donors. This table comes from immunoSEQ multiplex PCR, and its TCRdb copy is limited to in-frame clones, with some not included. This table has about 130,000 clones, about 74% appearing once. The sequenced sample consisted of PBMCs. These receptors all come from a man aged 30-40 years in good health and CMV-seronegative. CDR3s include the opening cysteine and the closing phenylalanine or tryptophan. The order of the fields is CDR3 DNA, CDR3 protein, V gene, D gene, clone size, J gene. A D gene is named only where the DNA matches it firmly. Clone size is not always given. Where it is, it says once, few, many or a class for expanded clones.

TGTGCCAGCAGCACCGACAGGGGAGGTCAGCCCCAGCATTTT	CASSTDRGGQPQHF	TRBV6-6	TRBD1	.	TRBJ1-5
TGTGCCAGCAGTTTTCAAAGCGGGAGTCTGTCAGATACGCAGTATTTT	CASSFQSGSLSDTQYF	TRBV6-5	TRBD2	few	TRBJ2-3
TGTGCCAGCAGGGGACAGGGGTCCTCTTACGAGCAGTACTTC	CASRGQGSSYEQYF	TRBV6-6	TRBD1	once	TRBJ2-7
TGTGCCAGTAGTCCTACTAGCGGACGATATGTCGAGCAGTACTTC	CASSPTSGRYVEQYF	TRBV19	TRBD2	.	TRBJ2-7
TGTGCCAGCAGAATCCACGGGACAACCTACAATGAGCAGTTCTTC	CASRIHGTTYNEQFF	TRBV6-5	.	.	TRBJ2-1
TGTGCTAGCAGCTTCGGCGGGACAGGGGAATACGAGCAGTACTTC	CASSFGGTGEYEQYF	TRBV7-7	TRBD1	.	TRBJ2-7
TGCGCCAGCAGCTTGGTGGGAGGAACAGAGCAGTACTTC	CASSLVGGTEQYF	TRBV5-1	.	.	TRBJ2-7
TGTGCCATCAGTGATTCACGACAGGGGGCAACTGAAGCTTTCTTT	CAISDSRQGATEAFF	TRBV10-3	TRBD1	.	TRBJ1-1
TGTGCCAGCAGCCTTATAACAGGGGGGGGAGTTTCTAATGAAAAACTGTTTTTT	CASSLITGGGVSNEKLFF	TRBV11-2	TRBD1	.	TRBJ1-4
TGCGCCAGCAGCTTGGACTACCCGGGGACAGATACGCAGTATTTT	CASSLDYPGTDTQYF	TRBV5-1	.	.	TRBJ2-3
TGTGCCATCAGTGATCAAGGGCGGGAAGAGACCCAGTACTTC	CAISDQGREETQYF	TRBV10-3	.	.	TRBJ2-5
TGTGCCAGCAGCCCCAGGGTCATGAACACTGAAGCTTTCTTT	CASSPRVMNTEAFF	TRBV11-1	.	.	TRBJ1-1
TGCAGCGTTGAAGAGGTCGCCGGCGAGCAGTACTTC	CSVEEVAGEQYF	TRBV29-1	.	.	TRBJ2-7
TGTGCCAGCGGGGGGGCTGGCGATACGCAGTATTTT	CASGGAGDTQYF	TRBV28	.	.	TRBJ2-3
TGTGCCAGCAGGGAACCGGGACAGGGGTCCTATGGCTACACCTTC	CASREPGQGSYGYTF	TRBV2	TRBD1	.	TRBJ1-2
TGTGCCAGCAGTTACGGGGGACTTAGCAATCAGCCCCAGCATTTT	CASSYGGLSNQPQHF	TRBV6-5	.	.	TRBJ1-5
TGTGCCAGCGGGCAGGGGGGCCCGGAATATTACGAGCAGTACTTC	CASGQGGPEYYEQYF	TRBV6-5	.	.	TRBJ2-7
TGTGCCAGCAGCCTAATGGGGGGGAACGGGGAGCTGTTTTTT	CASSLMGGNGELFF	TRBV7-3	TRBD2	.	TRBJ2-2
TGTGCCTGGAGTGTAGGAGGGGGCATAAACATTCAGTACTTC	CAWSVGGGINIQYF	TRBV30	.	.	TRBJ2-4
TGTGCCAGCAGTTTATCGTCAGGGAATACGCAGTATTTT	CASSLSSGNTQYF	TRBV27	.	.	TRBJ2-3
TGTGCCTGGAGTCTGGGACTAGGCCATAATGAGCAGTTCTTC	CAWSLGLGHNEQFF	TRBV30	TRBD2	.	TRBJ2-1
TGTGCCAGCAGCCCCGGACAGGCCCTCTACAATGAGCAGTTCTTC	CASSPGQALYNEQFF	TRBV5-4	TRBD1	.	TRBJ2-1
TGTGCCAGCGGAGCCACGACAGGGAAAGGAAGCACTGAAGCTTTCTTT	CASGATTGKGSTEAFF	TRBV25-1	TRBD1	.	TRBJ1-1
TGTGCCTGGATTACAAGCGGGAGCGAGACCCAGTACTTC	CAWITSGSETQYF	TRBV30	TRBD2	.	TRBJ2-5
TGCGCCAGCAGCTTAGCTCCGGGACAAACTTACGAGCAGTACTTC	CASSLAPGQTYEQYF	TRBV5-1	.	.	TRBJ2-7
TGTGCCAGCAGCCCCCTGGGGCGGAGTAAATACGAGCAGTACTTC	CASSPLGRSKYEQYF	TRBV27	.	few	TRBJ2-7
TGTGCCAGCAGCTTATCGGACTCTCTAGGCTACGAGCAGTACTTC	CASSLSDSLGYEQYF	TRBV7-8	.	.	TRBJ2-7
TGTGCCAGCAGGGACGAACCAGGGGTTCACACTGAAGCTTTCTTT	CASRDEPGVHTEAFF	TRBV6-1	.	once	TRBJ1-1
TGTGCCAGTAGTCCGGGACTAGCGGGAGAAACTTACGAGCAGTACTTC	CASSPGLAGETYEQYF	TRBV19	TRBD2	.	TRBJ2-7
TGTGCCAGCTTGCCCGGGATTCTCGGGGGCTACACCTTC	CASLPGILGGYTF	TRBV28	.	.	TRBJ1-2
TGTGCCAGCAGTGAAACGGGTGGTCAGCCCCAGCATTTT	CASSETGGQPQHF	TRBV6-4	.	.	TRBJ1-5
TGTGCCAGCAGTGTGGGACAGGCATATGAAAAACTGTTTTTT	CASSVGQAYEKLFF	TRBV6-1	TRBD1	.	TRBJ1-4
TGTGCCAGCAGCTCACAGACCCGACAGGAAAGGGGCTCTGGAAACACCATATATTTT	CASSSQTRQERGSGNTIYF	TRBV7-8	.	.	TRBJ1-3
TGTGCCAGCGGCACAGGGACTAGCGGACCTTTCCAAGAGACCCAGTACTTC	CASGTGTSGPFQETQYF	TRBV27	TRBD2	.	TRBJ2-5
TGCGCCAGCATCAGCCGGGACAGGGGTGGAGGCACTGAAGCTTTCTTT	CASISRDRGGGTEAFF	TRBV10-2	TRBD1	.	TRBJ1-1
TGTGCCAGCAGCGGAGAACAGGGGGCAGAGACCCAGTACTTC	CASSGEQGAETQYF	TRBV13	TRBD1	.	TRBJ2-5
TGTGCCAGCAGCCAAGTCCCCCACTCAGGGGCGACTAATGAAAAACTGTTTTTT	CASSQVPHSGATNEKLFF	TRBV4-2	.	.	TRBJ1-4
TGCGCCAGCAGCTCCCTGACTAGCGGGAGCACTGGGGCCAACGTCCTGACTTTC	CASSSLTSGSTGANVLTF	TRBV5-1	TRBD2	.	TRBJ2-6
TGTGCCAGCAGTCCAACCCCGACAGACAATGAGCAGTTCTTC	CASSPTPTDNEQFF	TRBV27	.	.	TRBJ2-1